What follows are 25 T cell receptor beta chains derived from one specimen sequenced in a study of CD8+ T cells in alopecia areata. Sequencing relied on a cDNA template that was reverse transcribed from extracted RNA. Using immunoSEQ multiplex PCR, the repertoire was profiled, and TCRdb retains in-frame clones only, with some absent. The top ten hold approximately 2.8% of the sample, which has roughly 120,000 clones, about 61% seen once. The sample consisted of CD4+ T cells sorted from blood. The origin of the receptors is a human donor in good health.

The rearrangement uses TRBV7-9 and TRBJ2-7, with 8 positions matching TRBD1. Trimming took 5 bases from V and 5 from J; bases not matched to a gene: 11. This CDR3 comprises 15 residues. Germline V CDR1 and CDR2: SEHNR, FQNEAQ (reference sequence). CDR3 protein: CASSPRGQGINEQYF. CDR3 coding DNA: TGTGCCAGCAGCCCACGAGGACAGGGAATCAACGAGCAGTACTTC.

V is TRBV11-2 and J is TRBJ2-1; 12 bases line up with TRBD2. V was clipped by 4 bases and J by 7 bases; unmatched bases: 2. The CDR3 is made up of 14 amino acids. The germline V gene encodes CDR1 SGHAT and CDR2 FQNNGV. The CDR3 sequence is CASSSTSGGNEQFF. CDR3 in DNA: TGTGCCAGCAGCTCTACTAGCGGGGGGAATGAGCAGTTCTTC.

This clone was counted a few times. This chain joins TRBV7-2 and TRBJ2-7; D ambiguous. Germline assignment: CDR1 SGHTA and CDR2 FQGNSA. V lost 1 base and J lost 3, with 4 bases in between. The CDR3 is 12 amino acids. The CDR3 region has the DNA TGTGCCAGCAGCTTAGTGGGCTACGAGCAGTACTTC. This encodes CASSLVGYEQYF.

The chain links TRBV20-1 to TRBJ1-2; 7 bases are shared with TRBD1. With V trimmed by 4 bases and J by 6 bases, 2 bases remained unmatched. Germline V gene sequence: CDR1 DFQATT, CDR2 SNEGSKA (reference sequence). The length of the CDR3 is 11 residues. CDR3 sequence: CSATTGHGYTF. CDR3 sequence (DNA): TGCAGTGCTACGACAGGGCATGGCTACACCTTC.

Points on this clone: This sample includes further DNA sequences coding for the same CDR3. V and J are TRBV29-1 and TRBJ2-7; D ambiguous. Between the trimmed V and J ends, which lost 2 bases and 1 base, there was a span of 3 bases. The germline V gene encodes CDR1 SQVTM and CDR2 ANQGSEA. This CDR3 has 11 residues. CDR3 nucleotides: TGCAGCGTTGAACAGTCCTACGAGCAGTACTTC. Amino acid sequence: CSVEQSYEQYF.

This clone has a handful of counts. The rearrangement joins TRBV29-1 to TRBJ2-1; D might be TRBD1 (7 bases). Germline loops: CDR1 SQVTM, CDR2 ANQGSEA. Trimming stripped 6 bases from V and 2 bases from J, with 14 bases between. This CDR3 has 14 residues. CDR3 in DNA: TGCAGCGTCACCCAGGGGGGTCCCTACAATGAGCAGTTCTTC. This encodes CSVTQGGPYNEQFF.

This sequence joins TRBV29-1 and TRBJ2-3, with 10 bases identical to TRBD2. The CDR3 covers 15 residues. Germline V gene lookup returns CDR1 SQVTM and CDR2 ANQGSEA. With V trimmed by 0 bases and J by 6 bases, 6 bases remained unmatched. The CDR3 DNA is TGCAGCGTTGAAGATCGAGCGGGGGGGACGGATACGCAGTATTTT. Its translation: CSVEDRAGGTDTQYF.

J is TRBJ2-7 and V is TRBV6-5; D may be TRBD1 or TRBD2 (6 bases each). Between the trimmed V and J ends, which lost 0 bases and 0 bases, there was a span of 12 bases. Germline V gene data show CDR1 as MNHEY and CDR2 as SVGAGI. CDR3 length: 16 amino acids. The CDR3 region has the DNA TGTGCCAGCAGTTACTCTTCGAAGGGGGGCTCCTACGAGCAGTACTTC. It specifies CASSYSSKGGSYEQYF.

V and J are TRBV11-2 and TRBJ2-3; tentatively, D is TRBD2 (5 bases). V lost 2 bases to trimming and J lost 0 bases, with 12 bases between them. The V gene's germline CDR1 is SGHAT and CDR2 FQNNGV. The CDR3 spans 16 residues. CDR3 nucleotides: TGTGCCAGCAGCTTACGGGGATCTACTAGCACAGATACGCAGTATTTT. Translated: CASSLRGSTSTDTQYF. Complete variable domain (other parts from reference TRBV11-2 and TRBJ2-3): EAGVAQSPRYKIIEKRQSVAFWCNPISGHATLYWYQQILGQGPKLLIQFQNNGVVDDSQLPKDRFSAERLKGVDSTLKIQPAKLEDSAVYLCASSLRGSTSTDTQYFGPGTRLTVL.

This chain connects TRBV29-1 to TRBJ2-3; no clear D gene. The CDR3 has 14 amino acids. Germline V gene data show CDR1 as SQVTM and CDR2 as ANQGSEA. Trimming left V 4 bases short and J 0 bases short, with 11 bases between. This chain's CDR3 is CSVVLPPSTDTQYF. The CDR3, as DNA: TGCAGCGTTGTTCTGCCACCTAGCACAGATACGCAGTATTTT.

This chain connects TRBV14 to TRBJ2-7; D unresolved. V lost 6 bases, J lost 1 base, and 7 bases lay in between. The CDR3 loop spans 12 amino acids. CDR1 and CDR2 (germline): SGHDN, FVKESK. Here the CDR3 DNA reads TGTGCCAGCAGTTACTATTCCTACGAGCAGTACTTC. Translating gives CASSYYSYEQYF.

This sequence joins TRBV30 and TRBJ1-1; no definite D call. CDR3 length: 10 amino acids. Per germline, CDR1 GTSNPN and CDR2 SVGIG (reference sequence). Trimming pared 7 bases from V and 11 bases from J, leaving 14 bases between. CDR3 in amino acids: CAFTGKTAFF. The CDR3 bases are TGTGCCTTTACGGGCAAGACGGCTTTCTTT.

This chain links TRBV29-1 with TRBJ1-1; D is ambiguous. This CDR3 has 14 residues. V lost 6 bases to trimming and J lost 4 bases, with 18 bases between them. The germline V gene encodes CDR1 SQVTM and CDR2 ANQGSEA. The CDR3 loop reads CSVLRTGRPTEAFF. In nucleotides, the CDR3 is TGCAGCGTCCTCCGGACCGGTAGACCCACTGAAGCTTTCTTT.

The CDR3 nucleotides are TGTGCCTCCGGGATCGGTGAGACCCAGTACTTC. This translates into CASGIGETQYF. The chain has TRBV10-3 and TRBJ2-5; possibly TRBD2 for D (5 bases). The CDR3 is 11 amino acids. Trimming took off 11 bases at V and 5 bases at J, with 12 bases between the two ends. Germline CDR1 is ENHRY and CDR2 is SYGVKD.

The V gene is TRBV6-6, the J gene TRBJ1-5, with D tentatively TRBD1 (6 bases). V was shortened by 6 bases and J by 6 bases, with 15 bases between the two germline ends. The CDR3 totals 14 residues. Germline CDR1 is MNHNY and CDR2 is SVGAGI (reference sequence). CDR3 nucleotide sequence: TGTGCCAGCAGCTCGGTAGGGGGGGTTCAGCCCCAGCATTTT. It yields the protein CASSSVGGVQPQHF.

The rearrangement uses TRBV5-1 and TRBJ2-2; D is undetermined. Looked up from germline, CDR1 is SGHRS and CDR2 is YFSETQ. V gave up 0 bases and J gave up 3 bases, with 6 bases separating them. The CDR3 extends over 14 amino acids. DNA for the CDR3: TGCGCCAGCAGCTTGGACGGATACACCGGGGAGCTGTTTTTT. Its protein is CASSLDGYTGELFF.

This clone was found a few times. The chain employs TRBV21-1 and TRBJ2-7; the table assigns TRBD1, which was not confirmed against the DNA. TRBV21-1 is tagged as a pseudogene. The CDR3 covers 15 residues. CDR3 residues: CASSKWSGKPYEQYF. The DNA for the CDR3 is TGTGCCAGCAGCAAATGGTCAGGGAAACCCTACGAGCAGTACTTC.

J is TRBJ2-7 and V is TRBV5-6; the match to TRBD2 covers 7 bases. The CDR3 is 16 amino acids. V shed 4 bases, J shed 2 bases, and the junction held 12 bases outside the gene matches. CDR1 is SGHDT, CDR2 YYEEEE, per germline. The CDR3 DNA reads TGTGCCAGCAGCCACGCCAATAGCGGGTCCGCCTACGAGCAGTACTTC. Translating gives CASSHANSGSAYEQYF.

The chain carries TRBV5-1 and TRBJ2-7; D is ambiguous. The CDR3 spans 15 residues. The V gene's germline CDR1 is SGHRS and CDR2 YFSETQ. V dropped 4 bases and J dropped 6 bases, with 20 bases sitting between them. The CDR3 DNA follows: TGCGCCAGCAGCAGGGAAGGCCAAGGAGTTGCCGAGCAGTACTTC. This sequence encodes CASSREGQGVAEQYF.

The CDR3 coding sequence is TGCGCCAGCAGCTCCCGCGGGGATCCTCGAACTGAAGCTTTCTTT. Its protein product is CASSSRGDPRTEAFF. V usage is TRBV5-1 and J usage is TRBJ1-1; D uncertain. Trimming took 3 bases from V and 5 from J, leaving 17 bases between them. This CDR3 has 15 residues. CDR1 SGHRS and CDR2 YFSETQ come from the germline V gene.

The V gene is TRBV29-1, the J gene TRBJ2-5, with D perhaps TRBD2 (6 bases). V was cut by 7 bases and J by 3 bases, with 12 bases left in between. The CDR3 extends over 12 amino acids. The germline V gene has CDR1 SQVTM and CDR2 ANQGSEA. CDR3 loop: CSGLGGEETQYF. CDR3 nucleotide sequence: TGCAGCGGCCTCGGGGGAGAAGAGACCCAGTACTTC.

A word on this clone: This specimen includes other DNA sequences encoding the same CDR3. This chain links TRBV7-9 with TRBJ2-5; TRBD2 agrees at 12 bases. V lost 5 bases, J lost 2 bases, and 3 bases stayed unmatched. Looked up from germline, CDR1 is SEHNR and CDR2 is FQNEAQ (reference sequence). This CDR3 region has 15 residues. The CDR3 nucleotides are TGTGCCAGCAGCCTCGGACTAGCGGGGCAAGAGACCCAGTACTTC. This sequence encodes CASSLGLAGQETQYF.

The chain uses TRBV20-1 and TRBJ2-5; D perhaps matches TRBD2 (6 bases). V was shortened by 6 bases and J by 4 bases, with 9 bases between the two germline ends. The CDR3 has 11 amino acids. The V gene's germline CDR1 is DFQATT and CDR2 SNEGSKA (reference sequence). CDR3 sequence: CSAGGLETQYF. The CDR3 DNA is TGCAGTGCCGGAGGGCTAGAGACCCAGTACTTC.

The chain links TRBV5-1 to TRBJ2-5; D gene ambiguous. V dropped 2 bases and J dropped 1 base, with 12 bases sitting between them. The CDR3 loop spans 15 amino acids. CDR1 and CDR2 from the germline V gene are SGHRS and YFSETQ. As DNA, the CDR3 is TGCGCCAGCAGCTTTTCGTCCGGATTCCAAGAGACCCAGTACTTC. Translated: CASSFSSGFQETQYF.

This clone turned up a few times. The chain has TRBV27 and TRBJ1-5, with 9 nucleotides matching TRBD1. This CDR3 region has 14 residues. Trimming cost V 6 bases and J 7 bases; bases outside gene matches: 7. Germline assignment: CDR1 MNHEY and CDR2 SMNVEV (reference sequence). CDR3 DNA sequence: TGTGCCAGCAGAGCGACAGGGGGGTGGCAGCCCCAGCATTTT. Translated: CASRATGGWQPQHF.